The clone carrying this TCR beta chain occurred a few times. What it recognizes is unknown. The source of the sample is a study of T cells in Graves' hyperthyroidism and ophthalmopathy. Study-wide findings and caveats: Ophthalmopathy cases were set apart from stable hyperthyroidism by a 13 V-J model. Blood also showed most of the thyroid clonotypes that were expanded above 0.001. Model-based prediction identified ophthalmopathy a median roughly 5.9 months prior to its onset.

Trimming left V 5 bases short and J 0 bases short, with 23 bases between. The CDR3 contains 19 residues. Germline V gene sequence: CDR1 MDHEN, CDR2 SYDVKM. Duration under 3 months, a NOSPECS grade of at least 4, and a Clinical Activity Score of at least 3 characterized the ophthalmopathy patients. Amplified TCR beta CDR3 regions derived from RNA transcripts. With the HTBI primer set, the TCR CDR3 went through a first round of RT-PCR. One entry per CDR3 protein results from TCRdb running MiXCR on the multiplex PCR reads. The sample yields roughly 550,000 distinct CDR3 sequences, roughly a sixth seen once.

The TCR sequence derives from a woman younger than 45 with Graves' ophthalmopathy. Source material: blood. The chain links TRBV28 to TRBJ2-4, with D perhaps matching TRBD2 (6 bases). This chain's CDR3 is CASSQLDPGLELAKNIQYF. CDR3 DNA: TGTGCCAGCAGTCAACTCGACCCGGGACTCGAACTAGCCAAAAACATTCAGTACTTC.